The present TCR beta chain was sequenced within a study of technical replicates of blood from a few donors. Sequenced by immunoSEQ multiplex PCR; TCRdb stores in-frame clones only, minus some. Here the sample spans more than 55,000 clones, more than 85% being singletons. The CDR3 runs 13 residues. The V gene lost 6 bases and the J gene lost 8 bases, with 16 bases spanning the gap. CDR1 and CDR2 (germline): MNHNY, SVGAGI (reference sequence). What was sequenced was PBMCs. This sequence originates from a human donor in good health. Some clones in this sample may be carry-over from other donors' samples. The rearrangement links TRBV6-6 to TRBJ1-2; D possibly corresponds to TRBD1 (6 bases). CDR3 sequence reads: CASSQRGQSGYTF. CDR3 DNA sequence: TGTGCCAGCAGCCAACGCGGACAGAGCGGCTACACCTTC.